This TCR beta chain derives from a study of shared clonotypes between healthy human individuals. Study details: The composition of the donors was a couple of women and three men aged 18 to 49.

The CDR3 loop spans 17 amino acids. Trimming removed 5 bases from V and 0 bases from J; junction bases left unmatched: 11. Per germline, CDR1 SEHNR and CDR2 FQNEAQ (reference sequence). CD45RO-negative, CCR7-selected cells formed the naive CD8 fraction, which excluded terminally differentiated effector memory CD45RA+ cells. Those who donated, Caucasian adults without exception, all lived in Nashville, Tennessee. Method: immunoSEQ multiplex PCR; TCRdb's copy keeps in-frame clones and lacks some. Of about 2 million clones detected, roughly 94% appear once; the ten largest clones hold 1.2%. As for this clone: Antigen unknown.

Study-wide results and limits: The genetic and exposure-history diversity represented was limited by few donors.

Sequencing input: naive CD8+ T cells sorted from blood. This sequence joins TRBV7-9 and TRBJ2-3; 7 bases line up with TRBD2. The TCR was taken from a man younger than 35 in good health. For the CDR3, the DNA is TGTGCCAGCAGCCCCCCTTTGGGGGAGGGTAGCACAGATACGCAGTATTTT. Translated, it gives CASSPPLGEGSTDTQYF.